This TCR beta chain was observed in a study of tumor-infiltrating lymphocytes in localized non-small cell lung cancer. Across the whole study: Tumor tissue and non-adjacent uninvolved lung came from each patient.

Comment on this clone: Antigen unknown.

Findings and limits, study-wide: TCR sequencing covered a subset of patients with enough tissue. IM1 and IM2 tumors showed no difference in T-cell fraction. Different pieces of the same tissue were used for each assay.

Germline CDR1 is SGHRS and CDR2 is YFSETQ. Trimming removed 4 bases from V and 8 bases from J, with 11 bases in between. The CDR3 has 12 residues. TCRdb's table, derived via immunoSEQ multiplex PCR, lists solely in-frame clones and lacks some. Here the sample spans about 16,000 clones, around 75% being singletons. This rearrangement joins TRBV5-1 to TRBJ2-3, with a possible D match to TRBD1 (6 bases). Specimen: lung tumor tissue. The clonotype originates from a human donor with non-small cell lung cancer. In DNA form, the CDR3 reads TGCGCCAGCAGCCCTCAGGGGCTTACGCAGTATTTT. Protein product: CASSPQGLTQYF. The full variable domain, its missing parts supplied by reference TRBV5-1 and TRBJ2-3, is KAGVTQTPRYLIKTRGQQVTLSCSPISGHRSVSWYQQTPGQGLQFLFEYFSETQRNKGNFPGRFSGRQFSNSRSEMNVSTLELGDSALYLCASSPQGLTQYFGPGTRLTVL.